Only a few counts were recorded for the clone carrying this TCR beta chain. Its antigen is unidentified. A sample-barcoded 5' primer and a J-beta primer mix were used in a second PCR of roughly 6 to 11 cycles. Each of the cDNA molecules was tagged by a template-switch adaptor with 12 random nucleotides. TCRdb redid the calling of the 5' RACE reads with MiXCR, one entry per CDR3 protein. The repertoire holds about 1.5 million distinct CDR3 sequences, under 55% seen once, with 4% in the top ten. This record belongs to a study of blood T cells in healthy people across ages. Study observations and caveats: TCR beta diversity, measured per million T cells, fell in a roughly linear way with age.

V was cut by 3 bases and J by 4 bases, with 18 bases left in between. This CDR3 comprises 15 residues. The germline V gene has CDR1 SQVTM and CDR2 ANQGSEA. Each individual donor underwent a draw of about 9.9 milliliters of peripheral blood. Isolation recovered at least 6 million PBMCs from every sample. The chain links TRBV29-1 to TRBJ2-5; maybe TRBD1 (6 bases). This TCR was sampled from a woman younger than 30 in good health. The source material was blood. The CDR3 DNA is TGCAGCGTTGATAGGGCCAGGGGCAGGGCAGAGACCCAGTACTTC. Translation gives CSVDRARGRAETQYF. Based on the CDR3 plus reference TRBV29-1 and TRBJ2-5, the full variable domain is SAVISQKPSRDICQRGTSLTIQCQVDSQVTMMFWYRQQPGQSLTLIATANQGSEATYESGFVIDKFPISRPNLTFSTLTVSNMSPEDSSIYLCSVDRARGRAETQYFGPGTRLLVL.